Listed below are T cell receptor beta chains from one sample, sequenced in a study of beta chain features in type 1 diabetes. Profiled with immunoSEQ multiplex PCR; TCRdb holds only in-frame clones, not every one. The data contain more than 300,000 clones, roughly 9% of them singletons. The specimen sequenced was central memory CD4+ T cells from blood. The origin of the receptors is a man between 25 and 39 years old with type 1 diabetes. The CDR3 runs from the conserved cysteine through the conserved F or W. D genes are given only for firm matches. A row's size may be missing; if present it is once, few, many or a size class.

d_call j_call clone_size v_call cdr3_aa cdr3_nt
- TRBJ2-7 few TRBV13 CASRQSHGATLEQYF TGTGCCAGCAGACAATCCCACGGGGCCACCCTCGAGCAGTACTTC
TRBD1 TRBJ1-6 once TRBV6-5 CASSLQGAESPLHF TGTGCCAGCAGCCTACAGGGGGCTGAATCACCCCTCCACTTT
- TRBJ1-5 - TRBV18 CASSPSSYQPQHF TGTGCCAGCTCACCATCAAGTTATCAGCCCCAGCATTTT
TRBD1 TRBJ1-1 - TRBV5-1 CASSPLGQRNTEAFF TGCGCCAGCAGCCCACTGGGACAGAGGAACACTGAAGCTTTCTTT
- TRBJ2-1 - TRBV5-1 CASSFGAHNEQFF TGCGCCAGCAGCTTTGGAGCCCACAATGAGCAGTTCTTC
- TRBJ2-5 - TRBV5-1 CASSFSGEVETQYF TGCGCCAGCAGCTTTTCGGGGGAGGTGGAGACCCAGTACTTC
- TRBJ2-7 - TRBV30 CAWSLRTDSYEQYF TGTGCCTGGAGTCTCCGGACAGACTCCTACGAGCAGTACTTC
TRBD2 TRBJ2-1 few TRBV7-9 CASSLGLAGGYNEQFF TGTGCCAGCAGCTTGGGACTAGCGGGGGGCTACAATGAGCAGTTCTTC
- TRBJ1-1 few TRBV30 CAWSAAGRTEAFF TGTGCCTGGAGTGCGGCGGGGAGGACTGAAGCTTTCTTT
TRBD1 TRBJ1-4 few TRBV5-4 CASSLAGQGSEKLFF TGTGCCAGCAGCTTGGCCGGACAGGGTAGCGAAAAACTGTTTTTT
- TRBJ2-3 - TRBV5-4 CASSPTAREDTQYF TGTGCCAGCAGCCCTACCGCGAGGGAAGATACGCAGTATTTT
- TRBJ1-1 few TRBV6-5 CASTDRNTEAFF TGTGCCAGCACTGACAGGAACACTGAAGCTTTCTTT
- TRBJ1-1 - TRBV6-5 CASRIDRFYTEAFF TGTGCCAGCAGGATCGACAGGTTCTACACTGAAGCTTTCTTT
- TRBJ1-5 few TRBV4-3 CASSQDRAGNQPQHF TGCGCCAGCAGCCAAGACAGGGCTGGAAATCAGCCCCAGCATTTT
TRBD2 TRBJ2-7 - TRBV7-2 CASSSQTSGGRYEQYF TGTGCCAGCAGCTCGCAGACTAGCGGGGGACGTTACGAGCAGTACTTC
TRBD2 TRBJ2-4 - TRBV6-1 CASTYGTSVNIQYF TGTGCCAGCACCTACGGGACTAGCGTAAACATTCAGTACTTC
- TRBJ1-2 - TRBV4-1 CASSLDPGTSNYGYTF TGCGCCAGCAGCTTAGACCCGGGGACGTCTAACTATGGCTACACCTTC
TRBD2 TRBJ2-3 few TRBV6-6 CASSLLAAIGPDTQYF TGTGCCAGCAGTCTCCTAGCGGCCATAGGACCAGATACGCAGTATTTT
TRBD1 TRBJ1-4 - TRBV5-4 CASSLDRGRGEKLFF TGTGCCAGCAGCTTGGACAGGGGGCGCGGTGAAAAACTGTTTTTT
- TRBJ1-2 - TRBV5-6 CASSPAAGVGYTF TGTGCCAGCAGCCCGGCGGCGGGGGTTGGCTACACCTTC
TRBD1 TRBJ1-1 few TRBV18 CASLRGQGKMQAFF TGTGCCAGCTTAAGGGGACAGGGGAAGATGCAAGCTTTCTTT
- TRBJ2-2 many TRBV19 CASIEKWRRGTGELFF TGTGCCAGTATCGAAAAGTGGCGCCGGGGCACCGGGGAGCTGTTTTTT
TRBD1 TRBJ2-5 few TRBV11-2 CASSSGQGGETQYF TGTGCCAGCAGCTCGGGACAGGGAGGCGAGACCCAGTACTTC
- TRBJ2-7 few TRBV19 CASSTRQSYEQYF TGTGCCAGTAGTACCCGACAGAGCTACGAGCAGTACTTC
TRBD1 TRBJ2-7 few TRBV5-1 CASRPGQGDFREQYF TGCGCCAGCAGGCCTGGACAGGGGGATTTTCGCGAGCAGTACTTC
- TRBJ2-3 few TRBV7-9 CASSLRASASTDTQYF TGTGCCAGCAGCTTAAGGGCTAGCGCTAGCACAGATACGCAGTATTTT
TRBD1 TRBJ1-2 few TRBV6-6 CASRPTGGYTF TGTGCCAGCAGGCCGACAGGGGGCTACACCTTC
- TRBJ2-7 many TRBV5-1 CASSARQGDLGEQYF TGCGCCAGCAGCGCTCGTCAGGGGGACTTGGGTGAGCAGTACTTC
- TRBJ2-7 few TRBV5-1 CASSLVASTNEQYF TGCGCCAGCAGCTTGGTAGCTAGCACAAACGAGCAGTACTTC
- TRBJ1-6 - TRBV19 CASSLENSPLHF TGTGCCAGTAGTCTAGAAAATTCACCCCTCCACTTT
TRBD1 TRBJ2-1 - TRBV2 CASSEATRGLGEQFF TGTGCCAGCAGTGAAGCAACCAGGGGGCTGGGTGAGCAGTTCTTC
TRBD1 TRBJ2-5 few TRBV15 CATSRDSTGGQETQYF TGTGCCACCAGCAGAGATAGCACAGGGGGGCAAGAGACCCAGTACTTC
- TRBJ2-1 - TRBV11-3 CASSLDGGYNEQFF TGTGCCAGCAGCTTAGACGGGGGATACAATGAGCAGTTCTTC
- TRBJ2-3 - TRBV7-9 CASSKYHGETDTQYF TGTGCCAGCAGCAAATACCACGGGGAGACAGATACGCAGTATTTT
TRBD1 TRBJ2-3 few TRBV10-2 CASSGQGATDTQYF TGCGCCAGCAGTGGACAGGGGGCCACAGATACGCAGTATTTT
- TRBJ2-5 few TRBV9 CASSVGAADQETQYF TGTGCCAGCAGCGTAGGGGCCGCAGACCAAGAGACCCAGTACTTC
TRBD1 TRBJ1-2 - TRBV6-1 CASSARTGGNYGYTF TGTGCCAGCAGTGCTAGGACAGGGGGTAACTATGGCTACACCTTC
- TRBJ1-1 - TRBV9 CASSVQGQNTEAFF TGTGCCAGCAGCGTGCAGGGGCAGAACACTGAAGCTTTCTTT
TRBD1 TRBJ2-7 many TRBV5-6 CASSRRGQAAEQYF TGTGCCAGCAGCCGAAGGGGACAGGCTGCCGAGCAGTACTTC
TRBD1 TRBJ1-4 few TRBV6-5 CASRQGGEKLFF TGTGCCAGCAGACAGGGGGGAGAAAAACTGTTTTTT
- TRBJ1-1 few TRBV29-1 CSVGTDTLEAFF TGCAGCGTTGGGACAGATACTCTTGAAGCTTTCTTT
- TRBJ1-1 - TRBV7-2 CASSLVWGGDTEAFF TGTGCCAGCAGCTTAGTTTGGGGGGGCGACACTGAAGCTTTCTTT
- TRBJ2-1 - TRBV6-6 CASGTSKDNEQFF TGTGCCAGCGGAACGTCCAAGGACAATGAGCAGTTCTTC
TRBD1 TRBJ2-5 - TRBV29-1 CSVEPRTGLQETQYF TGCAGCGTTGAACCCCGGACAGGGCTGCAAGAGACCCAGTACTTC
TRBD1 TRBJ2-3 few TRBV6-5 CASTAQGAGTDTQYF TGTGCCAGCACGGCGCAGGGGGCCGGCACAGATACGCAGTATTTT
- TRBJ1-5 - TRBV28 CASSREYNQPQHF TGTGCCAGCAGCAGGGAGTACAATCAGCCCCAGCATTTT
- TRBJ2-3 few TRBV7-9 CASSLGAGRHTDTQYF TGTGCCAGCAGCTTAGGTGCAGGCCGGCACACAGATACGCAGTATTTT
- TRBJ2-7 - TRBV30 CAWSGQSYEQYF TGTGCCTGGAGTGGACAGTCCTACGAGCAGTACTTC
- TRBJ2-3 many TRBV28 CASSFGRYTQYF TGTGCCAGCAGTTTTGGGCGTTATACGCAGTATTTT
TRBD2 TRBJ2-3 many TRBV7-2 CASSLWLAGGNTQYF TGTGCCAGCAGCTTGTGGCTAGCGGGGGGGAATACGCAGTATTTT
- TRBJ1-5 few TRBV9 CASSVEENQPQHF TGTGCCAGCAGCGTAGAGGAGAATCAGCCCCAGCATTTT
- TRBJ2-3 - TRBV5-1 CASSSPQTDTQYF TGCGCCAGCAGCTCCCCTCAAACAGATACGCAGTATTTT
- TRBJ1-3 few TRBV9 CASSGRDFSGNTIYF TGTGCCAGCAGCGGACGGGACTTCTCTGGAAACACCATATATTTT
- TRBJ1-6 many TRBV4-2 CASSLSGTNNSPLHF TGTGCCAGCAGCCTTTCAGGGACCAATAATTCACCCCTCCACTTT
TRBD1 TRBJ2-7 few TRBV11-2 CASSFTGQGSGYEQYF TGTGCCAGCAGCTTTACGGGACAGGGGTCTGGCTACGAGCAGTACTTC
TRBD2 TRBJ2-3 many TRBV27 CASSSQRGRTDTQYF TGTGCCAGCAGTTCCCAGCGGGGACGCACAGATACGCAGTATTTT
- TRBJ2-1 - TRBV30 CAWTHQGDEQFF TGTGCCTGGACCCACCAGGGCGATGAGCAGTTCTTC
TRBD2 TRBJ2-5 - TRBV28 CASGTAGGSETQYF TGTGCCAGCGGGACCGCGGGGGGGTCAGAGACCCAGTACTTC
- TRBJ2-5 few TRBV5-1 CASSFWDSSETQYF TGCGCCAGCAGCTTTTGGGACTCCAGCGAGACCCAGTACTTC
- TRBJ1-5 - TRBV6-1 CASSEMAGERQPQHF TGTGCCAGCAGTGAAATGGCGGGGGAGCGGCAGCCCCAGCATTTT